A single T cell receptor (beta chain) is shown here with its context. Its antigen is not known. Three rounds of nested PCR, following a modified ARM-PCR protocol, produced the TCRbeta library. TCRdb itself ran the multiplex PCR reads through MiXCR, one entry per CDR3 protein. The sample lists about 67,000 distinct CDR3 sequences; more than 75% were seen once. Germline V gives CDR1 LNHNV, CDR2 YYDKDF (reference sequence). CDR3 length: 16 amino acids. Trimming removed 3 bases from V and 4 bases from J, with 16 bases in between. This sample stems from a study of tumor and adjacent non-tumor tissue in lung cancer. At the level of the study: Stage I to III disease affected some 11 men and about five women aged about 31 to 85. On average, productive TCRbeta reads reached a few million per sample.

General observations from the study: In normal lung, the top 100 clones were significantly more dominant than in tumor.

RNA was extracted from bulk tissue without any cell sorting. The normal lung tissue was taken more than 3 cm from the tumor edge. Newly diagnosed lung cancer patients had thoracic surgery in China, August–late 2014, without prior chemotherapy. This TCR derives from a man aged 55 to 70 with non-small cell lung cancer. The rearrangement links TRBV15 to TRBJ2-1; D is possibly TRBD2 (5 bases). The sample consisted of distant non-tumor lung tissue. The CDR3 DNA reads TGTGCCACCAGCAGCTTGAGCAGGAGGACGTACAATGAGCAGTTCTTC. Its translation is CATSSLSRRTYNEQFF.